This T cell receptor beta chain was observed in a study of blood T cell repertoires in COVID-19. Profiled with immunoSEQ multiplex PCR; TCRdb holds only in-frame clones, not every one. Of about 380,000 clones in the sample, around 87% were seen once. J gave up 11 bases and V 5 bases, and 41 bases lay outside the gene matches. In germline, CDR1 is KGHSH, CDR2 LQKENI. The CDR3 runs to 24 residues. Cohort 3 donors were reported recovered after two negative PCRs, clearance, or symptom resolution. Only one count was recorded for this clone. The sample was PBMCs or T cells enriched from blood (not recorded which). This sequence was found in a man aged 25 to 40 who had recovered from COVID-19. The rearrangement uses TRBV18 and TRBJ2-4, with 8 nucleotides matching TRBD2. The CDR3 nucleotides read TGTGCCAGCTCATTGGCGACTACGCAGAAACGTAACACCGAAGCTACGGGTGGGACTAGTCTTCAGTACTTC. Translation: CASSLATTQKRNTEATGGTSLQYF. The whole variable domain, remainder taken from reference TRBV18 and TRBJ2-4, is NAGVMQNPRHLVRRRGQEARLRCSPMKGHSHVYWYRQLPEEGLKFMVYLQKENIIDESGMPKERFSAEFPKEGPSILRIQQVVRGDSAAYFCASSLATTQKRNTEATGGTSLQYFGAGTRLSVL.